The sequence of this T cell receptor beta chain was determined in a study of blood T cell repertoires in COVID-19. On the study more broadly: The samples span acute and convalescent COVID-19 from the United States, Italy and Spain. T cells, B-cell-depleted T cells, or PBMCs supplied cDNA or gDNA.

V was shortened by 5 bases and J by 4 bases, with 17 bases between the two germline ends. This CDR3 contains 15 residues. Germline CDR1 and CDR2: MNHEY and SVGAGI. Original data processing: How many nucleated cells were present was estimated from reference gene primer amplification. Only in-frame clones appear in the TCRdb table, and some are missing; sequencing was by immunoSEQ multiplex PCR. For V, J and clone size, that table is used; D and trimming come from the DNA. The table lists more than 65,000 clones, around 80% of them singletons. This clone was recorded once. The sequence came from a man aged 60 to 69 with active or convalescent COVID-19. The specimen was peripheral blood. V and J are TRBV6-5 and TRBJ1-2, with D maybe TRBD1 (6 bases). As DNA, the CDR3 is TGTGCCAGCAGTCCAGGGGAAGGGGGGGTCTATGGCTACACCTTC. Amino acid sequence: CASSPGEGGVYGYTF.